This passage covers 21 T cell receptor beta chains from one sample sequenced in a study of prognosis after radiotherapy for stage I lung cancer. Template was genomic DNA; TCR beta CDR3 amplified in two multiplex PCR rounds. Each TRBV and TRBJ gene had its own primer in the first PCR round. TCRdb re-derived calls from the multiplex PCR reads in MiXCR, one entry per CDR3 protein. This table has roughly 12,000 distinct CDR3 sequences, roughly 32% appearing once. The material was PBMCs, obtained before or after stereotactic body radiation therapy (not recorded which). These receptors were collected from a donor of 50 years or more with non-small cell lung cancer.

The chain links TRBV25-1 to TRBJ2-5; 9 nucleotides line up with TRBD2. Per germline, CDR1 MGHDK and CDR2 SYGVNS. Unmatched junction bases numbered 15, after V lost 6 bases and J lost 10 bases. The CDR3 spans 15 residues. The DNA for the CDR3 is TGTGCCAGCAGGACCCCGGGACTAGCAGGGACGATCCAGTACTTC. Amino acid sequence: CASRTPGLAGTIQYF.

By share, this clonotype ranks as medium-sized. The chain carries TRBV6-5 and TRBJ1-6, with 7 bases that match TRBD1. The V segment lost 2 bases and the J segment 13 bases; nucleotides outside the gene matches: 11. The CDR3 is 15 residues long. The germline V gene has CDR1 MNHEY and CDR2 SVGAGI. The CDR3 nucleotides are TGTGCCAGCAGTTACGGGGGGACAGTCCGAGCCCCCCTCCACTTT. It is translated as CASSYGGTVRAPLHF.

Turning to this clonotype: Only one base separates this from a far larger clonotype, so it likely reflects a read error. V gene TRBV24-1 combines with J gene TRBJ2-4; a possible D gene is TRBD1 (6 bases). The J call is doubtful: the DNA matches TRBJ2-1 better. The CDR3 contains 12 residues. CDR1 KGHDR and CDR2 SFDVKD come from the germline V gene. CDR3 bases: TGTGCCACCAGTGTTGGGGACAATGATCAGTTCTTC. As protein: CATSVGDNDQFF.

About this clonotype: A read error may explain this, as a much larger clone is one base away. The V gene is TRBV24-1, the J gene TRBJ2-1; TRBD1 might be the D (6 bases). Germline V gives CDR1 KGHDR, CDR2 SFDVKD. The CDR3 totals 12 residues. As DNA, the CDR3 is TGTGACAGCAGGGGTTCCTACAATGAGCAGTTCTTC. Translated, it gives CDSRGSYNEQFF.

The CDR3 loop reads CASSYTGTGNHEQYF. For the CDR3, the DNA is TGTGCCAGCAGTTACACCGGGACAGGGAACCACGAGCAGTACTTC. The chain couples TRBV6-5 to TRBJ2-7, with 9 bases that match TRBD1. The V and J ends lost 2 bases and 5 bases, in that order; junction bases with no gene match: 7. The CDR3 is made up of 15 amino acids. The V gene's germline CDR1 is MNHEY and CDR2 SVGAGI.

This clonotype was detected a few times. The rearrangement uses TRBV20-1 and TRBJ2-3; 11 bases map to TRBD2. V trimming: 2 bases; J trimming: 4 bases; junction bases outside the gene matches: 5. Looked up from germline, CDR1 is DFQATT and CDR2 is SNEGSKA (reference sequence). The CDR3 consists of 15 residues. CDR3: CSARHSGRASDTQYF. In nucleotides, the CDR3 is TGCAGTGCTAGACATAGCGGGAGGGCCTCAGATACGCAGTATTTT.

The chain couples TRBV6-1 to TRBJ2-2; D uncertain. V lost 4 bases to trimming and J lost 1 base, with 7 bases between them. Germline lookup yields CDR1 MNHNS and CDR2 SASEGT. The CDR3 covers 14 residues. The chain's CDR3 is CASSALQNTGELFF. The DNA of the CDR3 is TGTGCCAGCAGTGCGTTGCAGAACACCGGGGAGCTGTTTTTT.

Comments on this clonotype: A read error may explain this, as a much larger clone is one base away. V gene TRBV6-2 or TRBV6-3 combines with J gene TRBJ1-5, with D perhaps TRBD1 (5 bases). The CDR3 is made up of 15 amino acids. Germline CDR1 reads MNHEY; CDR2 reads SVGEGT. V lost 8 bases to trimming and J lost 5 bases, with 19 bases between them. The CDR3 loop is CASRRPKGRDQPQHF. CDR3 bases: TGTGCCAGCCGCCGACCGAAGGGGCGGGATCAGCCCCAGCATTTT.

Regarding this clonotype: This likely reflects a read error, since a far larger clone is one base away. V is TRBV5-6 and J is TRBJ2-1; D assignment may be TRBD1 or TRBD2 (5 bases each). The V and J ends lost 1 base and 10 bases respectively, with 12 bases between them. The germline V gene has CDR1 SGHDT and CDR2 YYEEEE. This CDR3 has 13 residues. The CDR3 nucleotides are TGTGCCAGCAGCTTGTTGGGGGATGGGGAGCAGTTCTTC. It yields the protein CASSLLGDGEQFF.

This clonotype was seen many times. The chain uses TRBV2 and TRBJ1-5; 7 bases fit TRBD1. J lost 4 bases, V lost 4 bases, and 10 bases had no gene match. The CDR3 runs to 16 residues. Germline CDR1 is SNHLY and CDR2 is FYNNEI. For the CDR3, the DNA is TGTGCCAGCAGTGGAGACCGGGACAGCCAAAATCAGCCCCAGCATTTT. This translates into CASSGDRDSQNQPQHF.

This clonotype was observed many times. This chain joins TRBV12-3 or TRBV12-4 and TRBJ2-3; D is perhaps TRBD1 or TRBD2 (5 bases each). The ends were cut back, 1 base at V and 6 bases at J, with 14 bases in the middle. The CDR3 covers 15 residues. This CDR3 is CASSLGGTSRDTQYF. As DNA, the CDR3 is TGTGCCAGCAGTTTAGGAGGGACCTCGCGGGATACGCAGTATTTT.

This clonotype was observed many times. The chain couples TRBV5-1 to TRBJ2-1, with TRBD1 matching over 10 bases. The junction had 9 bases not matched to a gene; V was cut back by 0 bases and J by 3 bases. From germline, CDR1 is SGHRS and CDR2 YFSETQ. The CDR3 spans 18 residues. The CDR3 DNA sequence: TGCGCCAGCAGCTTGGGTCGTGGGGGGACAGGGGTCTACAATGAGCAGTTCTTC. This gives the protein CASSLGRGGTGVYNEQFF. Based on the CDR3 plus reference TRBV5-1 and TRBJ2-1, the full variable domain is KAGVTQTPRYLIKTRGQQVTLSCSPISGHRSVSWYQQTPGQGLQFLFEYFSETQRNKGNFPGRFSGRQFSNSRSEMNVSTLELGDSALYLCASSLGRGGTGVYNEQFFGPGTRLTVL.

The table lists this clonotype with many counts. The rearrangement joins TRBV4-2 to TRBJ1-3; D is uncertain. Trimming pared 4 bases from V and 2 bases from J, leaving 9 bases between. The CDR3 spans 14 residues. Germline assignment: CDR1 LGHNA and CDR2 YNFKEQ. DNA for the CDR3: TGTGCCAGCAGCCCCCTTCACCCTGGAAACACCATATATTTT. This codes for CASSPLHPGNTIYF.

In its sample, this clonotype was seen many times. The chain uses TRBV7-9 and TRBJ1-4; TRBD1 is a possible D gene (5 bases). The V end was cut by 5 bases, the J end by 8 bases, with 18 bases between. The germline CDR1 and CDR2 sequences are SEHNR and FQNEAQ (reference sequence). The CDR3 contains 15 residues. The CDR3: CASSLGLKRGEKLFF. CDR3 nucleotide sequence: TGTGCCAGCAGCCTAGGACTCAAGCGGGGCGAAAAACTGTTTTTT.

The sample holds many counts of this clonotype. This rearrangement joins TRBV7-2 to TRBJ2-1, with 11 bases lining up with TRBD2. V lost 1 base and J lost 4; bases outside the gene matches: 3. The CDR3 runs to 16 residues. Per the germline V gene, CDR1 is SGHTA and CDR2 is FQGNSA. DNA for the CDR3: TGTGCCAGCAGCTTAGTTCTAGCGGGGGGATACAATGAGCAGTTCTTC. Encoded protein: CASSLVLAGGYNEQFF.

In DNA form, the CDR3 reads TGTGCCAGCAGCCCCCCGTCCGCCTACGAGCAGTACTTC. This gives the protein CASSPPSAYEQYF. V and J are TRBV11-3 and TRBJ2-7, with D unclear. The CDR3 is made up of 13 amino acids. CDR1 is SGHNT, CDR2 YENEEA, per germline. The V end was cut by 5 bases, the J end by 2 bases, with 10 bases between.

Regarding this clonotype: The CDR3 end shows no conserved phenylalanine or tryptophan, and so a read error is likely. V is TRBV7-9 and J is TRBJ2-1, with D perhaps TRBD2 (5 bases). Deletions cut 2 bases from V and 7 bases from J, with 9 bases between. Germline V CDR1 and CDR2: SEHNR, FQNEAQ (reference sequence). The CDR3 covers 13 residues. DNA of the CDR3: TGTGCCAGCAGCTTATGGGAGCGGAATGAGCAGTTCCTC. Its translation: CASSLWERNEQFL.

To note about this clonotype: It is likely a read error: a sequence one base away is far more abundant. J is TRBJ2-7 and V is TRBV7-8, with 11 bases that match TRBD2. This CDR3 has 14 amino acids. Germline CDR1 reads SGHVS; CDR2 reads FQNEAQ. This CDR3 reads CAISATSGINEQYF. DNA for the CDR3: TGTGCCATCAGCGCGACTAGCGGGATAAACGAGCAGTACTTC.

This chain uses TRBV30 with TRBJ2-5; no clear D gene. V was shortened by 4 bases and J by 5 bases, with 11 bases between the two germline ends. This CDR3 has 12 residues. CDR1 GTSNPN and CDR2 SVGIG come from the germline V gene (reference sequence). CDR3 sequence (DNA): TGTGCCTGGAACCCCCCCGCGGAGACCCAGTACTTC. It specifies CAWNPPAETQYF. The full variable domain, in which reference TRBV30 and TRBJ2-5 provide the parts outside the CDR3, is SQTIHQWPATLVQPVGSPLSLECTVEGTSNPNLYWYRQAAGRGLQLLFYSVGIGQISSEVPQNLSASRPQDRQFILSSKKLLLSDSGFYLCAWNPPAETQYFGPGTRLLVL.

Turning to this clonotype: A read error may account for a junction end that differs from germline. The rearrangement links TRBV27 to TRBJ2-3; D is unclear. This CDR3 region has 15 residues. Germline V gene lookup returns CDR1 MNHEY and CDR2 SMNVEV (reference sequence). CDR3 coding DNA: TGTGCCAACAGTTTCAGAGCACCGAACACAGATACGCAGTATTTT. This encodes CANSFRAPNTDTQYF.

This clonotype has ten or more counts. This rearrangement joins TRBV20-1 to TRBJ2-5, with D perhaps TRBD1 or TRBD2 (5 bases each). Per germline, CDR1 DFQATT and CDR2 SNEGSKA (reference sequence). The CDR3 has 15 residues. V was pared by 1 base and J by 1 base, with 13 bases between. The CDR3 coding sequence is TGCAGTGCTAGAGGGGACCTCTTCATCCAAGAGACCCAGTACTTC. Its protein is CSARGDLFIQETQYF.